This TCR beta chain came from a study of shared clonotypes between healthy human individuals. Only in-frame clones appear in the TCRdb table, and some are missing; sequencing was by immunoSEQ multiplex PCR. The sample carries 2,500,000 or so clones, 85% to 95% recorded once. Sequenced material: naive CD4+ T cells from PBMCs. Specified subset: CD45RA+ positively selected. This sequence originates from a man aged 18 to 35 in good health. Some clones in this sample may be carry-over from other donors' samples.

The CDR3 nucleotides are TGCAGCGTTGAAGGAGGGCCCAGCCAAAAAGCTTTCTTT. Its translation: CSVEGGPSQKAFF. The V call is TRBV29-1, the J call TRBJ1-1; D gene uncertain. Between the trimmed V and J ends, which lost 1 base and 9 bases, there was a span of 15 bases. CDR1 is SQVTM, CDR2 ANQGSEA, per germline. The CDR3 is 13 amino acids.